The next 14 T cell receptor beta chains were all read from a single sample in a study of shared clonotypes between healthy human individuals. TCRdb keeps only in-frame clones here, not all; method: immunoSEQ multiplex PCR. The data hold about half a million clones, with roughly 77% observed a single time. Sequencing was performed on PBMCs. Source of these receptors: a woman between 35 and 50 years old in good health. Some clones in this sample may be carry-over from other donors' samples.

The chain employs TRBV5-1 and TRBJ2-2; no definite D call. This CDR3 is built from 13 residues. V lost 4 bases to trimming and J lost 7 bases, with 11 bases between them. CDR1 is SGHRS, CDR2 YFSETQ, per germline. The CDR3 DNA is TGCGCCAGCAGCCCCTTCGACGGCGGGGAGCTGTTTTTT. This encodes CASSPFDGGELFF.

The chain has TRBV6-1 and TRBJ2-5, with 9 bases aligning to TRBD1. J gave up 4 bases and V 5 bases, and 8 bases lay outside the gene matches. CDR1 MNHNS and CDR2 SASEGT come from the germline V gene. CDR3 length: 15 residues. The CDR3 nucleotides read TGTGCCAGCAGTCCCGGGACAGGGATTGGAGAGACCCAGTACTTC. It codes for CASSPGTGIGETQYF.

The chain links TRBV15 to TRBJ2-1; 8 nucleotides line up with TRBD1. Trimming at V came to 0 bases and at J to 4 bases, leaving 5 bases not matched to a gene. The CDR3 contains 16 residues. Germline-derived CDR1 and CDR2 are LNHNV and YYDKDF (reference sequence). The CDR3 sequence: CATSRDPGQEYNEQFF. The CDR3 region has the DNA TGTGCCACCAGCAGAGATCCGGGACAGGAATACAATGAGCAGTTCTTC.

CDR3 coding DNA: TGTGCCAGCAGCTTGCGGATAGCTCTCTACGAGCAGTACTTC. Its translation: CASSLRIALYEQYF. The V and J genes are TRBV5-5 and TRBJ2-7; no clear D gene. V was pared by 1 base and J by 3 bases, with 11 bases between. This CDR3 region has 14 residues. Per the germline V gene, CDR1 is SGHKS and CDR2 is YYEKEE (reference sequence).

The genes are TRBV30 and TRBJ2-5; 8 bases agree with TRBD2. Trimming cost V 3 bases and J 5 bases; bases outside gene matches: 11. The CDR3 loop spans 15 amino acids. Germline V gene lookup returns CDR1 GTSNPN and CDR2 SVGIG (reference sequence). The CDR3, as DNA: TGTGCCTGGAGCAGCCCCGGCAGCGGGAGTGAGACCCAGTACTTC. Translation gives CAWSSPGSGSETQYF.

V and J are TRBV5-6 and TRBJ2-2, with no clear D. Trimming shortened V by 0 bases and J by 1 base, and 10 bases separated the two germline ends. Germline-derived CDR1 and CDR2 are SGHDT and YYEEEE. CDR3 length: 16 amino acids. CDR3 amino acids: CASSLVAALNTGELFF. The CDR3 DNA is TGTGCCAGCAGCTTGGTGGCGGCATTGAACACCGGGGAGCTGTTTTTT.

The chain recombines TRBV29-1 with TRBJ1-1; D is uncertain. Germline assignment: CDR1 SQVTM and CDR2 ANQGSEA. The CDR3 length is 13 residues. Between the trimmed V and J ends, which lost 5 bases and 4 bases, there was a span of 14 bases. The CDR3 DNA follows: TGCAGCGTTTCCACGACCTCGGGCACTGAAGCTTTCTTT. It specifies CSVSTTSGTEAFF.

The J gene is TRBJ2-2, the V gene TRBV18, with 10 positions matching TRBD2. This CDR3 region has 16 residues. CDR1 and CDR2 from the germline V gene are KGHSH and LQKENI. Germline trimming cut 3 bases from V and 6 bases from J; bases unmatched to any gene: 7. CDR3 in DNA: TGTGCCAGCTCACCTCTAGCGGGAGATCTGGCCGGGGAGCTGTTTTTT. It encodes CASSPLAGDLAGELFF. Based on the CDR3 plus reference TRBV18 and TRBJ2-2, the full variable domain is NAGVMQNPRHLVRRRGQEARLRCSPMKGHSHVYWYRQLPEEGLKFMVYLQKENIIDESGMPKERFSAEFPKEGPSILRIQQVVRGDSAAYFCASSPLAGDLAGELFFGEGSRLTVL.

The chain joins TRBV5-1 to TRBJ2-5; possible D gene TRBD1, 5 bases. The CDR3 is made up of 14 amino acids. V was cut by 0 bases and J by 1 base, with 7 bases left in between. Germline assignment: CDR1 SGHRS and CDR2 YFSETQ. The DNA for the CDR3 is TGCGCCAGCAGCTTGGGCAGGGCCCAAGAGACCCAGTACTTC. Translating it yields CASSLGRAQETQYF.

The genes are TRBV10-3 and TRBJ2-7; 10 bases agree with TRBD1. This CDR3 is built from 13 residues. Germline V gives CDR1 ENHRY, CDR2 SYGVKD. Trimming cost V 11 bases and J 2 bases; bases outside gene matches: 6. Here the CDR3 reads CASRGQGAYEQYF. CDR3 DNA: TGTGCCTCCCGTGGACAGGGGGCCTACGAGCAGTACTTC.

This clone came up a few times. The chain couples TRBV10-3 to TRBJ2-7, with TRBD2 matching over 10 bases. The V segment lost 6 bases and the J segment 4 bases; nucleotides outside the gene matches: 9. Germline V gives CDR1 ENHRY, CDR2 SYGVKD. CDR3 length equals 15 residues. The CDR3 DNA sequence: TGTGCCATCAGCTTTACTAGCGGGAATAAGTACGAGCAGTACTTC. This translates into CAISFTSGNKYEQYF.

The table lists this clone with a few counts. This sequence joins TRBV14 and TRBJ2-7, with unresolved D. CDR1 is SGHDN, CDR2 FVKESK, per germline. V lost 5 bases and J 2 bases, leaving 7 bases between the germline ends. The CDR3 runs 12 residues. The CDR3 sequence is CASSYGPYEQYF. The CDR3 DNA sequence: TGTGCCAGCAGCTACGGGCCCTACGAGCAGTACTTC.

This clone was seen at least ten times. The chain couples TRBV7-2 to TRBJ2-2; D not resolved. CDR1 is SGHTA, CDR2 FQGNSA, per germline. The CDR3 extends over 14 amino acids. V was shortened by 2 bases and J by 0 bases, with 4 bases between the two germline ends. The CDR3 DNA is TGTGCCAGCAGCTTAAACTCGAACACCGGGGAGCTGTTTTTT. It codes for CASSLNSNTGELFF.

The V call is TRBV9, the J call TRBJ2-2, with 11 bases that match TRBD1. J was trimmed by 6 bases and V by 4 bases; bases with no gene match: 8. Germline loops: CDR1 SGDLS, CDR2 YYNGEE. The CDR3 has 16 residues. Here the CDR3 DNA reads TGTGCCAGCAGCATAACCGGGACAGGGGGGCCCGGGGAGCTGTTTTTT. Translated: CASSITGTGGPGELFF.